Following are 22 T cell receptor beta chains from one sample sequenced in a study of neurological immune-mediated disorders. From the 5' RACE reads, TCRdb called clonotypes with MiXCR, one entry per CDR3 protein. The sample contains roughly 62,000 distinct CDR3 sequences, approximately 10% of which appear only once. The sample taken for sequencing was PBMCs. These receptors originate from a man aged 55 to 70 in good health.

Concerning this clonotype itself: A much larger clone differs by one base, so this may be a read error. The chain is built from TRBV7-9 and TRBJ2-3, with D perhaps TRBD1 or TRBD2 (6 bases each). The CDR3 runs to 13 residues. In germline, CDR1 is SEHNR, CDR2 FQNEAQ (reference sequence). CDR3 in amino acids: CASKKGGPDTPYF. In nucleotides, the CDR3 is TGTGCCAGCAAAAAGGGGGGCCCAGATACGCCGTATTTT.

This clonotype was seen at least ten times. The V and J genes are TRBV20-1 and TRBJ2-3; 8 nucleotides align to TRBD2. Trimming at V came to 1 base and at J to 1 base, leaving 7 bases not matched to a gene. Germline CDR1 and CDR2: DFQATT and SNEGSKA (reference sequence). The CDR3 covers 16 residues. The CDR3 DNA follows: TGCAGTGCTAGAGGAGTGGGTAGCGGGGGCACAGATACGCAGTATTTT. This gives the protein CSARGVGSGGTDTQYF.

This clonotype has at least ten counts. The chain is built from TRBV7-2 and TRBJ2-3; D is unclear. The V end lost 3 bases, the J end lost 4 bases, and 11 bases lay between the germline ends. The CDR3 spans 14 residues. Germline V gene lookup returns CDR1 SGHTA and CDR2 FQGNSA. CDR3 sequence (DNA): TGTGCCAGCAGCTTCCAGGCCTTCCCAGATACGCAGTATTTT. It yields the protein CASSFQAFPDTQYF.

This clonotype was counted at least ten times. The DNA of the CDR3 is TGTGCCAGCAGCCAAGATCAAAACAGACTAACCGGGGAGCTGTTTTTT. Protein sequence: CASSQDQNRLTGELFF. The chain couples TRBV3-1 to TRBJ2-2; TRBD2 is a possible D gene (5 bases). Germline V CDR1 and CDR2: LGHDT, YNNKEL (reference sequence). V was clipped by 0 bases and J by 5 bases, with 13 bases between them. CDR3 length: 16 residues. Full variable domain (outside the CDR3, taken from reference TRBV3-1 and TRBJ2-2): DTAVSQTPKYLVTQMGNDKSIKCEQNLGHDTMYWYKQDSKKFLKIMFSYNNKELIINETVPNRFSPKSPDKAHLNLHINSLELGDSAVYFCASSQDQNRLTGELFFGEGSRLTVL.

This clonotype was observed at least ten times. V usage is TRBV6-6 and J usage is TRBJ2-1; D may be TRBD1 or TRBD2 (5 bases each). Trimming stripped 5 bases from V and 0 bases from J, with 11 bases between. The CDR3 has 15 amino acids. The germline gives CDR1 MNHNY, CDR2 SVGAGI (reference sequence). The DNA for the CDR3 is TGTGCCAGCAGTCCCTCAGGGAGCTCCTACAATGAGCAGTTCTTC. Amino acids: CASSPSGSSYNEQFF.

This clonotype showed up many times. The chain recombines TRBV12-3 or TRBV12-4 with TRBJ1-4; D unclear. This CDR3 contains 13 residues. Between the trimmed V and J ends, which lost 6 bases and 12 bases, there was a span of 17 bases. The CDR3 loop is CASRAASGWELFF. DNA for the CDR3: TGTGCCAGCAGGGCAGCGTCCGGTTGGGAACTGTTTTTT.

The rearrangement joins TRBV20-1 to TRBJ1-2; 8 bases map to TRBD1. Germline CDR1 and CDR2: DFQATT and SNEGSKA (reference sequence). The CDR3 consists of 15 residues. CDR3 in DNA: TGCATTACTCCGTTGACCGGACAGGGAGACTATGGCTACACCTTC. Protein product: CITPLTGQGDYGYTF.

This clonotype has at least ten counts. This sequence joins TRBV28 and TRBJ1-6; D possibly corresponds to TRBD1 (5 bases). CDR1 is MDHEN and CDR2 is SYDVKM in the germline V gene. Trimming took off 7 bases at V and 1 base at J, with 17 bases between the two ends. CDR3 length: 17 amino acids. The CDR3 sequence: CASKRGLVRSYNSPLHF. The DNA of the CDR3 is TGTGCCAGCAAGCGGGGCTTGGTGAGGTCCTATAATTCACCCCTCCACTTT.

This clonotype has a count of ten or more. This chain uses TRBV6-6 with TRBJ1-2, with a weak D call TRBD1 (6 bases). This CDR3 contains 16 residues. The germline V and J ends were trimmed by 6 bases and 1 base, with 18 bases remaining between them. CDR1 and CDR2 from the germline V gene are MNHNY and SVGAGI (reference sequence). As DNA, the CDR3 is TGTGCCAGCAGCGAACCACTAACAGGGATTAACTATGGCTACACCTTC. Protein sequence: CASSEPLTGINYGYTF.

In its sample, this clonotype was seen many times. The gene calls are TRBV24-1 and TRBJ2-5; D possibly matches TRBD1 or TRBD2 (5 bases each). The CDR3 consists of 12 residues. CDR1 is KGHDR, CDR2 SFDVKD, per germline. Trimming shortened V by 7 bases and J by 10 bases, and 15 bases separated the two germline ends. The chain's CDR3 is CATSLGERVQYF. CDR3 DNA sequence: TGTGCCACCAGCCTGGGGGAGAGAGTCCAGTACTTC.

Ten or more counts support this clonotype. This chain joins TRBV6-6 and TRBJ2-1, with 8 bases lining up with TRBD1. Germline assignment: CDR1 MNHNY and CDR2 SVGAGI (reference sequence). V lost 2 bases to trimming and J lost 6 bases; unmatched junction nucleotides: 6. The CDR3 sequence is 15 residues long. In DNA, the CDR3 is TGTGCCAGCAGTTACGGACAGGGAGTACGCAATGAGCAGTTCTTC. It is translated as CASSYGQGVRNEQFF.

In its sample, this clonotype was seen many times. The chain carries TRBV12-3 or TRBV12-4 and TRBJ1-1; 7 positions match TRBD1. The V gene end was trimmed by 7 bases and the J gene end by 8 bases; junction bases not matched to a gene: 10. This CDR3 has 13 amino acids. The CDR3 region is CASTPGQRGEAFF. CDR3 nucleotides: TGTGCCAGCACTCCGGGACAGAGAGGGGAAGCTTTCTTT.

This clonotype was counted ten times or more. The chain employs TRBV12-3 or TRBV12-4 and TRBJ1-5; D perhaps matches TRBD1 (6 bases). This CDR3 contains 15 residues. Trimming stripped 2 bases from V and 2 bases from J, with 10 bases between. The CDR3 spells CASSLWGAGNQPQHF. The CDR3 region has the DNA TGTGCCAGCAGTTTATGGGGGGCAGGCAATCAGCCCCAGCATTTT.

In its sample, this clonotype was seen many times. The gene calls are TRBV7-2 and TRBJ1-2; D is perhaps TRBD1 (6 bases). This CDR3 has 16 amino acids. V dropped 0 bases and J dropped 2 bases, with 13 bases sitting between them. Per the germline V gene, CDR1 is SGHTA and CDR2 is FQGNSA. The CDR3 reads CASSLAGGGYNYGYTF. The DNA for the CDR3 is TGTGCCAGCAGCTTAGCGGGAGGGGGATACAACTATGGCTACACCTTC.

This clonotype appeared many times. This rearrangement joins TRBV4-3 to TRBJ1-1; D gene unclear. V lost 3 bases and J 1 base, leaving 6 bases between the germline ends. The CDR3 length is 13 residues. Germline V gives CDR1 LGHNA, CDR2 YSLEER. This CDR3 reads CASSQSGNTEAFF. The CDR3, as DNA: TGCGCCAGCAGCCAGTCGGGGAACACTGAAGCTTTCTTT.

This clonotype has a count of ten or more. This sequence joins TRBV5-6 and TRBJ2-1; D possibly corresponds to TRBD2 (5 bases). Germline V gene sequence: CDR1 SGHDT, CDR2 YYEEEE. The V end lost 4 bases, the J end lost 4 bases, and 6 bases lay between the germline ends. The CDR3 is 12 amino acids. CDR3 bases: TGTGCCAGCAGCCGGGGTTACAATGAGCAGTTCTTC. Protein product: CASSRGYNEQFF.

This clonotype was counted ten times or more. This sequence joins TRBV5-1 and TRBJ2-4; TRBD2 is a possible D gene (5 bases). This CDR3 spans 15 amino acids. Germline V gene lookup returns CDR1 SGHRS and CDR2 YFSETQ. V lost 6 bases to trimming and J lost 5 bases, with 18 bases between them. The chain's CDR3 is CASTPLGGSENIQYF. CDR3 nucleotides: TGCGCCAGCACCCCGCTTGGAGGTTCGGAAAACATTCAGTACTTC.

This clonotype was recorded many times. The chain links TRBV28 to TRBJ2-5, with D possibly matching TRBD1 (7 bases). The CDR3 extends over 15 amino acids. V gave up 4 bases and J gave up 2 bases, with 14 bases separating them. CDR1 MDHEN and CDR2 SYDVKM come from the germline V gene. This CDR3 reads CASSSGGRGQETQYF. DNA for the CDR3: TGTGCCAGCAGTTCAGGGGGTCGGGGGCAAGAGACCCAGTACTTC.

This clonotype was counted many times. V usage is TRBV6-1 and J usage is TRBJ1-3; possible D gene TRBD1, 5 bases. The CDR3 totals 15 residues. The germline CDR1 and CDR2 sequences are MNHNS and SASEGT. The V gene lost 8 bases and the J gene lost 1 base, with 15 bases spanning the gap. The CDR3 coding sequence is TGTGCCAGCGTTTTGCCGGGACCTTCTGGAAACACCATATATTTT. Residues: CASVLPGPSGNTIYF.

This clonotype was recorded many times. V is TRBV5-1 and J is TRBJ2-3; TRBD1 matches at 7 bases. J gave up 5 bases and V 0 bases, and 9 bases lay outside the gene matches. The CDR3 length is 16 residues. Germline V gives CDR1 SGHRS, CDR2 YFSETQ. DNA for the CDR3: TGCGCCAGCAGCTTGGCCGGACAGGAAAGTTTAGATACGCAGTATTTT. As protein: CASSLAGQESLDTQYF.

This clonotype was observed many times. The chain combines TRBV28 with TRBJ1-3; the D gene is possibly TRBD1 (6 bases). Germline V gene data show CDR1 as MDHEN and CDR2 as SYDVKM. This CDR3 has 15 residues. V shed 5 bases and J shed 7 bases, with 18 bases lying between them. CDR3 in DNA: TGTGCCAGCAGTACCCGGACAGCCCAGAGGAACACCATATATTTT. This translates into CASSTRTAQRNTIYF.

The table lists this clonotype with many counts. This chain uses TRBV3-1 with TRBJ1-2; D unresolved. CDR1 is LGHDT and CDR2 is YNNKEL in the germline V gene (reference sequence). Trimming removed 2 bases at V and 2 bases at J, with 6 bases between. CDR3 length equals 13 residues. The CDR3 DNA reads as TGTGCCAGCAGCCAAACAGAAAACTATGGCTACACCTTC. Its translation is CASSQTENYGYTF.